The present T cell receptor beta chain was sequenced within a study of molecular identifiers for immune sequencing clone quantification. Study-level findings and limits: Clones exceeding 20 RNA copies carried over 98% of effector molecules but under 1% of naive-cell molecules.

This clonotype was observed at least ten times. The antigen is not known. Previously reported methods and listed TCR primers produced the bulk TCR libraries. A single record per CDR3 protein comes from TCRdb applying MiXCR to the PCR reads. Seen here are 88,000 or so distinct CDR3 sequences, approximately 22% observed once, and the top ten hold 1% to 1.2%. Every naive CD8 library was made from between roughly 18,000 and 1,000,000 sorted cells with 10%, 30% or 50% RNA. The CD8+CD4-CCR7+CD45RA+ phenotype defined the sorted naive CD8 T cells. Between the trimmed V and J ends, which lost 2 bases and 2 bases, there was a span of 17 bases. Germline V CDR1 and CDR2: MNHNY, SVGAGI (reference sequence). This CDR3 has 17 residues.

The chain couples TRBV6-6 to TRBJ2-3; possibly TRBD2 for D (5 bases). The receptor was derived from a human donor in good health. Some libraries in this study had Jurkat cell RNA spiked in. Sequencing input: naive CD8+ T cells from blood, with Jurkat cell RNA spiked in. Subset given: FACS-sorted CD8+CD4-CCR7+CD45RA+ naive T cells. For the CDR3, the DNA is TGTGCCAGCAGTTACCCGGCGGACTTTGTCGTCACAGATACGCAGTATTTT. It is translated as CASSYPADFVVTDTQYF.